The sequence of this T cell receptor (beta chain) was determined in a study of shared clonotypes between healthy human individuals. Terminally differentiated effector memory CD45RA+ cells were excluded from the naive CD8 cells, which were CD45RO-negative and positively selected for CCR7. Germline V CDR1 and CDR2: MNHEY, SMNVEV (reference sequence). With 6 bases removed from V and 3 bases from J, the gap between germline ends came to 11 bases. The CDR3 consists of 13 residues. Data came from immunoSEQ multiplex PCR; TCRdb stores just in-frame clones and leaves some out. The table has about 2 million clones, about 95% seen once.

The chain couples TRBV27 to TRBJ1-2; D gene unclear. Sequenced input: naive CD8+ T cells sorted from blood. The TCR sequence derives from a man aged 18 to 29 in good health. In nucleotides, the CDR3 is TGTGCCAGCAGCCGAAGAGCAGACTATGGCTACACCTTC. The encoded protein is CASSRRADYGYTF.